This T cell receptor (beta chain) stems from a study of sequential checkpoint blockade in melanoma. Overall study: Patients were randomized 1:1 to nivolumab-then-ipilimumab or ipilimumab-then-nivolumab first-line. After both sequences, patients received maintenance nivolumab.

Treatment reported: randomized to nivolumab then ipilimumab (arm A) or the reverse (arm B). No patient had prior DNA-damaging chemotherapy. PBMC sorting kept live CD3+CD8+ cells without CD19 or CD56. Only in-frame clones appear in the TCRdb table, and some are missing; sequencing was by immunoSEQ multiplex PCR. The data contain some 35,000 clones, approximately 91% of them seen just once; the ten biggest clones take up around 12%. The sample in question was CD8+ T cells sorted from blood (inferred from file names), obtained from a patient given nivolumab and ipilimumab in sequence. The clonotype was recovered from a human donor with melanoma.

This chain's CDR3 is CASSYGAGYTF. The DNA of the CDR3 is TGTGCCAGCAGTTACGGGGCTGGCTACACCTTC. The J gene is TRBJ1-2, the V gene TRBV6-5, with TRBD1 as a possible D gene (5 bases). The germline CDR1 and CDR2 sequences are MNHEY and SVGAGI. V lost 2 bases, J lost 7 bases, and 5 bases lay in between. The CDR3 has 11 residues.